The clone carrying this T cell receptor beta chain came up a few times. Its antigen is still unknown. The CDR3 sequence is 12 residues long. CDR1 is SQVTM, CDR2 ANQGSEA, per germline. V was clipped by 2 bases and J by 4 bases, with 6 bases between them. This entry comes from a study of human T cells and chemical hapten exposure. Study overall: The patients were mostly female; they had alopecia areata, totalis or universalis. Findings of the study overall: Unchanged with DPC sensitization were TCRs above 1 in 1000 frequency.

MiXCR was run by TCRdb on the RACE reads, yielding one entry per CDR3 protein. The data show tens of thousands of distinct CDR3 sequences, 10% to 12% seen once. Time point indicated: pre-sensitization, week 0. Indicated treatment: therapeutic diphenylcyclopropenone sensitization with weekly scalp DPC. The study enrolled 18 to 70-year-old alopecia patients suitable for DPC. It was unfractionated whole blood from which total RNA was extracted. Source: whole blood, taken in connection with sensitization to the hapten diphenylcyclopropenone (DPC). The gene calls are TRBV29-1 and TRBJ2-1; D remains unclear. This clonotype was obtained from a woman aged 40 to 49 with alopecia areata. Some clones in this sample may be carry-over from other donors' samples. CDR3 protein: CSVEFRYNEQFF. The CDR3 nucleotides are TGCAGCGTTGAATTTCGGTACAATGAGCAGTTCTTC.